Listed below are T cell receptor beta chains from one sample, sequenced in a study of T cell repertoires in cytomegalovirus infection. From the reads, TCRdb called clonotypes with MiXCR, one entry per CDR3 protein. The data show some 560,000 distinct CDR3 sequences, approximately 40% seen once. The antigens for these receptors are not known. This specimen was cultured PBMCs, taken from culture after CMV antigen stimulation. The source of these receptors is a human donor in good health (CMV status not recorded). Some clones in this sample may be carry-over from other donors' samples. CDR3s include the opening cysteine and the closing phenylalanine or tryptophan. A D gene is named only where the DNA matches it firmly. Clone size is stated in some rows and not others, as once, few, many or a class when expanded.

- TRBJ1-3 few TRBV7-6 TGTGCCAGCAGCTTCGGAACAGGGTACGCTGGAAACACCATATATTTT CASSFGTGYAGNTIYF
- TRBJ2-2 few TRBV7-2 TGTGCCAGCAGCCGAGGGGGACTTATCAACACCGGGGAGCTGTTTTTT CASSRGGLINTGELFF
- TRBJ1-1 - TRBV19 TGTGCCAGTAGCCTCGGGCCCGGGCGAGTTGCTTTCTTT CASSLGPGRVAFF
- TRBJ1-2 - TRBV20-1 TGCAGTGCTACCGAACTTACAAACTATGGCTACACCTTC CSATELTNYGYTF
- TRBJ1-1 - TRBV10-2 TGCGCCAGCAGACCTCCGGGACTGCCGAACACTGAAGCTTTCTTT CASRPPGLPNTEAFF
TRBD2 TRBJ2-7 few TRBV4-3 TGCGCCAGCAGCCACAACCTAGCGGGAGGTTCCTACGAGCAGTACTTC CASSHNLAGGSYEQYF
TRBD2 TRBJ2-1 - TRBV10-3 TGTGCCATCTGCGAGCGGGAGGGTTACAATGAGCAGTTCTTC CAICEREGYNEQFF
- TRBJ2-3 many TRBV11-3 TGTGCCAGCAGCTTAGCTGCCGGGAGCTCAGATACGCAGTATTTT CASSLAAGSSDTQYF
- TRBJ2-4 few TRBV7-2 TGTGCCAGCAGCCGGGCAGGGGTCGGCGACATTCAGTACTTC CASSRAGVGDIQYF
TRBD1 TRBJ1-2 - TRBV7-2 TGTGCCAGCAGCGCGAAAGGGACAGGGGACTATGGCTACACCTTC CASSAKGTGDYGYTF
- TRBJ2-2 - TRBV7-2 TGTGCCAGCAGCTTAGGAAGGGCGCGCGCGGTCGGGGAGCTGTTTTTT CASSLGRARAVGELFF
- TRBJ1-1 few TRBV7-2 TGTGCCAGCAGCTTAGCGCTTCGAACTGAAGCTTTCTTT CASSLALRTEAFF
- TRBJ2-1 - TRBV5-4 TGTGCCAGCAGCCAGACCGGGGGCTTCTCCTACAATGAGCAGTTCTTC CASSQTGGFSYNEQFF
- TRBJ1-1 - TRBV28 TGTGCCAGCAGTTTAAGGTCAGGGTGGAACACTGAAGCTTTCTTT CASSLRSGWNTEAFF
TRBD1 TRBJ1-6 - TRBV20-1 TGCAGTGCCATGACAGGGGCTCGGGCTAATTCATCCCTCCTCTTT CSAMTGARANSSLLF
TRBD2 TRBJ2-1 - TRBV7-2 TGTGCCAGCAGCTCAAGACTAGCGGGAGTCGGTGACTACAATGAGCAGTTCTTC CASSSRLAGVGDYNEQFF
TRBD1 TRBJ1-3 - TRBV4-1 TGCGCCAGCAGGCAATTGACAGGGCGCAACACCATATATTTT CASRQLTGRNTIYF
TRBD2 TRBJ2-2 few TRBV7-9 TGTGCCAGCAGCTTAGCGACTAGCGGGCACAACACCGGGGAGCTGTTTTTT CASSLATSGHNTGELFF
TRBD2 TRBJ2-1 - TRBV6-2/TRBV6-3 TGTGCCAGCAGATCAGCACTAGCGGGAGGGAAAAACAATGAGCAGTTCTTC CASRSALAGGKNNEQFF
TRBD2 TRBJ2-3 - TRBV5-4 TGTGCCAGCAGCTTTGGACTAGCGGTGGGCACAGATACGCAGTATTTT CASSFGLAVGTDTQYF
- TRBJ1-1 - TRBV12-3/TRBV12-4 TGTGCCAGCAGCCAGGGATGGAACACTGAAGCTTTCTTT CASSQGWNTEAFF
- TRBJ1-6 - TRBV15 TGTGCCACCAGCGTATATAATTCACCCCTCCACTTT CATSVYNSPLHF
TRBD1 TRBJ2-7 - TRBV7-8 TGTGCCAGCAGCTTAGTGGGACAGTCCCTCCACGAGCAGTACTTC CASSLVGQSLHEQYF
TRBD1 TRBJ2-1 - TRBV7-2 TGTGCCAGCAGCCTAGGACAGGGGCAGACCGATGAGCAGTTCTTC CASSLGQGQTDEQFF
TRBD1 TRBJ2-7 - TRBV20-1 TGCAGTGCTCAGGACAGGACCCTCCTATCCTACGAGCAGTACTTC CSAQDRTLLSYEQYF
- TRBJ1-2 - TRBV12-3/TRBV12-4 TGTGCCAGCACCGGGGTCGACTATGGCTACACCTTC CASTGVDYGYTF
TRBD1 TRBJ1-5 many TRBV7-2 TGTGCCAGCGGTGACAGGGTCAATCAGCCCCAGCATTTT CASGDRVNQPQHF
- TRBJ2-1 - TRBV7-6 TGTGCCAGCAGCTTCCAGGGCATTGAGCAGTTCTTC CASSFQGIEQFF
- TRBJ1-5 - TRBV12-3/TRBV12-4 TGTGCCAGCAGTGGACGGGGGACTGTATCCAATCAGCCCCAGCATTTT CASSGRGTVSNQPQHF
- TRBJ2-5 - TRBV6-1 TGTGCCAGCAGTAGGATCGAGACCCAGTACTTC CASSRIETQYF
- TRBJ1-5 - TRBV7-9 TGTGCCAGCAGCTTAGTTAGTTGGAATAGCAATCAGCCCCAGCATTTT CASSLVSWNSNQPQHF
- TRBJ2-7 - TRBV5-1 TGCGCCAGCAGCGAGCAGGGCGGATGGGGCGAGCAGTACTTC CASSEQGGWGEQYF
- TRBJ2-1 - TRBV19 TGTGCCAGTAGTCAGGCTGCCGAGGGGAACAATGAGCAGTTCTTC CASSQAAEGNNEQFF
- TRBJ2-2 few TRBV12-3/TRBV12-4 TGTGCCAGCAGTTCCGGAATAGGGCCATCCACCGGGGAGCTGTTTTTT CASSSGIGPSTGELFF
- TRBJ2-7 - TRBV11-1 TGTGCCAGCAGCCGTACCGGGACAAGCTACGAGCAGTACTTC CASSRTGTSYEQYF
- TRBJ1-6 - TRBV7-9 TGTGCCAGCAGCTTAGTTGGGGGGACGGCTTCACCCCTCCACTTT CASSLVGGTASPLHF
- TRBJ1-2 - TRBV6-6 TGTGCCAGCAACCAAGACATCTATGGCTACACCTTC CASNQDIYGYTF
TRBD1 TRBJ2-1 few TRBV7-8 TGTGCCAGCAGACCAGACAGGGGGCGCCTCAATGAGCAGTTCTTC CASRPDRGRLNEQFF
- TRBJ2-3 - TRBV5-4 TGTGCCAGCAGCTTGTCTAGCAGCGATACGCAGTATTTT CASSLSSSDTQYF
TRBD2 TRBJ2-7 - TRBV11-2 TGTGCCAGCACGGGACCCGGCGGGAGGCTCGAGCAGTACTTC CASTGPGGRLEQYF
- TRBJ2-2 few TRBV7-9 TGTGCCAGCAGCGCCTTGGGGGCCGAGATGAACACCGGGGAGCTGTTTTTT CASSALGAEMNTGELFF
- TRBJ2-7 - TRBV6-1 TGTGCCAGCAGTGATATAGGGGGCTCCTACGAGCAGTACTTC CASSDIGGSYEQYF
TRBD1 TRBJ2-1 - TRBV6-2/TRBV6-3 TGTGCCAGCAGACCCGGGACAGGCCGCTACAATGAGCAGTTCTTC CASRPGTGRYNEQFF
- TRBJ1-5 many TRBV7-2 TGTGCCAGCAGCTTAGTTGGGGGGGCTAGCAATCAGCCCCAGCATTTT CASSLVGGASNQPQHF
- TRBJ1-5 - TRBV10-3 TGTGCCATCAGTGACGGACAGAGGCCCAATCAGCCCCAGCATTTT CAISDGQRPNQPQHF
- TRBJ2-5 - TRBV28 TGTGCCAGCAGTTTAGGATCTTACCGACAGGAGACCCAGTACTTC CASSLGSYRQETQYF
- TRBJ1-2 - TRBV2 TGTGCCAGTTCCCCGACTCGGGAAAACGGCTACACCTTC CASSPTRENGYTF
- TRBJ2-1 few TRBV7-6 TGTGCCAGCAGCTTAATCGGGGATCGGGAGCAGTTCTTC CASSLIGDREQFF
- TRBJ1-2 - TRBV23-1 TGCGCCGGGCGGGACAACTGGTTTCGCTATGGCTACACCTTC CAGRDNWFRYGYTF
- TRBJ1-3 - TRBV18 TGTGCCAGCTCACCGGCCGTTGGGGGGATCTCTGGAAACACCATATATTTT CASSPAVGGISGNTIYF
TRBD2 TRBJ2-1 - TRBV7-8 TGTGCCAGCATACCCCGGGTAGCGGGGGTCTCCTACAATGAGCAGTTCTTC CASIPRVAGVSYNEQFF
TRBD1 TRBJ1-4 few TRBV7-6 TGTGCCAGCAGCTTAGCCTCAGTGGGGACAGGGGATGAAAAACTGTTTTTT CASSLASVGTGDEKLFF
- TRBJ1-5 - TRBV12-3/TRBV12-4 TGTGCCAGCAGTCCGATTAATCAGCCCCAGCATTTT CASSPINQPQHF
TRBD2 TRBJ2-7 many TRBV7-2 TGTGCCAGCAGCCTAAGACTAGCGGGAGTCTACGAGCAGTACTTC CASSLRLAGVYEQYF
- TRBJ2-1 - TRBV6-2/TRBV6-3 TGTGCCAGCAGTAGTAGACTAAGGGGGAGTGGGAATGAGCAGTTCTTC CASSSRLRGSGNEQFF
TRBD1 TRBJ1-5 many TRBV19 TGTGCCAGTAGCCTAGAACAGGGGAGCAATCAGCCCCAGCATTTT CASSLEQGSNQPQHF
- TRBJ1-4 - TRBV25-1 TGTGCCAGCAGTGAACCCCAGGCAACTAATGAAAAACTGTTTTTT CASSEPQATNEKLFF